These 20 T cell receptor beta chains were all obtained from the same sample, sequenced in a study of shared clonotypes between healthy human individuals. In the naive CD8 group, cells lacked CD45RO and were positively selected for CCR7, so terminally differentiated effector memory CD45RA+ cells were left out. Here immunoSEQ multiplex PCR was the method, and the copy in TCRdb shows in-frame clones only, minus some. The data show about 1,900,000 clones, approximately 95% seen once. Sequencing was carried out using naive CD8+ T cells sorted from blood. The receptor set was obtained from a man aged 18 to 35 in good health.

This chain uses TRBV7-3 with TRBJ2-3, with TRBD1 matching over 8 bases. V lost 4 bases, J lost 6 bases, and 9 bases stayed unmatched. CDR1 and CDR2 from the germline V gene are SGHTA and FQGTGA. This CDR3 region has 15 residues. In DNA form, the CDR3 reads TGTGCCAGCAGCTCCGGACAGGGCCCAGGGGATACGCAGTATTTT. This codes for CASSSGQGPGDTQYF.

DNA for the CDR3: TGTGCCAGCAGCGTAGAGGACGGAGGTACGGTCAGCACAGATACGCAGTATTTT. This sequence encodes CASSVEDGGTVSTDTQYF. V usage is TRBV9 and J usage is TRBJ2-3; D possibly corresponds to TRBD2 (5 bases). Germline V CDR1 and CDR2: SGDLS, YYNGEE. Trimming removed 0 bases from V and 0 bases from J, with 17 bases in between. The CDR3 covers 18 residues.

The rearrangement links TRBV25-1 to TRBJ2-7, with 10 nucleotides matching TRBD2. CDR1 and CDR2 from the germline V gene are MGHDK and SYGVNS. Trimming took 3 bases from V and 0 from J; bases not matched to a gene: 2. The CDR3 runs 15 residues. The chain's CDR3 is CASSETSGLSYEQYF. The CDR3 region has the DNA TGTGCCAGCAGTGAGACTAGCGGGCTCTCCTACGAGCAGTACTTC.

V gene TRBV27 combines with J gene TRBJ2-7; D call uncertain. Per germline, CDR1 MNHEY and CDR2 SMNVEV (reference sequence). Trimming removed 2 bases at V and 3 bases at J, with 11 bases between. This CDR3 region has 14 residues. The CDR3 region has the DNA TGTGCCAGCAGTTTAAATGGTTTCGGCTACGAGCAGTACTTC. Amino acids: CASSLNGFGYEQYF.

CDR3 nucleotides: TGTGCCAGCAGTTACAGCTATGGCTACACCTTC. As protein: CASSYSYGYTF. The chain recombines TRBV6-8 with TRBJ1-2, with unresolved D. Germline-derived CDR1 and CDR2 are MNHGY and SAAAGT. CDR3 size: 11 residues. Deletions cut 2 bases from V and 4 bases from J, with 2 bases between.

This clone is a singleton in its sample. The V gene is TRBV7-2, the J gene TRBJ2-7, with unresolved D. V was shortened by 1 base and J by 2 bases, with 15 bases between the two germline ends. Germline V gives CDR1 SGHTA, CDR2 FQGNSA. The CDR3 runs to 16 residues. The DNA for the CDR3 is TGTGCCAGCAGCTTAGGGTCCGACATACTTACCTACGAGCAGTACTTC. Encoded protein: CASSLGSDILTYEQYF.

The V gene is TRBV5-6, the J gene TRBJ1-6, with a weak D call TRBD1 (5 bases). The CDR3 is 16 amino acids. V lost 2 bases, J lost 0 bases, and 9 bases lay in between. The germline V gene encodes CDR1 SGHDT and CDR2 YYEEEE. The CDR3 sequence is CASSFGTSSYNSPLHF. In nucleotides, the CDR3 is TGTGCCAGCAGCTTTGGGACCAGCTCCTATAATTCACCCCTCCACTTT.

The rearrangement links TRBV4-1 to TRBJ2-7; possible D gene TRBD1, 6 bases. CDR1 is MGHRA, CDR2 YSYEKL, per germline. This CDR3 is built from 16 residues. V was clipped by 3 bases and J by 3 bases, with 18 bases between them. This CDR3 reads CASSQNVQTGYYEQYF. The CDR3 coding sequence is TGCGCCAGCAGCCAGAACGTACAGACAGGATACTACGAGCAGTACTTC.

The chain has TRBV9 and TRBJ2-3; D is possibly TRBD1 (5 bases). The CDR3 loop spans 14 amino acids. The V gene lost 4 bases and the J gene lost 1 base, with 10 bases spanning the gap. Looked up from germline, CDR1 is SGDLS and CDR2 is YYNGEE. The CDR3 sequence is CASSQEGGTDTQYF. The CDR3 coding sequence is TGTGCCAGCAGCCAGGAAGGGGGCACAGATACGCAGTATTTT.

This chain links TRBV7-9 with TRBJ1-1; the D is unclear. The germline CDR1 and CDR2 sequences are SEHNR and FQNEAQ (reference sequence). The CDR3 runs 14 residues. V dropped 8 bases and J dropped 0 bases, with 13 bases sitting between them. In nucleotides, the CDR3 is TGTGCCAGCGGCCCGGCACATATGAACACTGAAGCTTTCTTT. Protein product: CASGPAHMNTEAFF.

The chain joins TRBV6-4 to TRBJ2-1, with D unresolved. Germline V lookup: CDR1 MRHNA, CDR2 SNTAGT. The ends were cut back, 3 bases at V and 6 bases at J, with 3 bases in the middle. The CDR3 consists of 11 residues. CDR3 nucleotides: TGTGCCAGCAGTGAAGGCAATGAGCAGTTCTTC. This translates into CASSEGNEQFF.

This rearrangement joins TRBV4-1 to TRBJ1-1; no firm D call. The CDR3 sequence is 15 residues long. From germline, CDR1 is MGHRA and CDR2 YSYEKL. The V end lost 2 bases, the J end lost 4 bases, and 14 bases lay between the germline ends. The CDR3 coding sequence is TGCGCCAGCAGCCAATACGTCGGAGAAGGCACTGAAGCTTTCTTT. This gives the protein CASSQYVGEGTEAFF.

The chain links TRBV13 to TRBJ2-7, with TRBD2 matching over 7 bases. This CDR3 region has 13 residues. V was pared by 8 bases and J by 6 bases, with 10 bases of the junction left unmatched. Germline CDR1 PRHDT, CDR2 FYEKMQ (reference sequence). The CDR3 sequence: CASSWGGDLEQYF. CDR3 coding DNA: TGTGCCAGCTCGTGGGGAGGGGACCTCGAGCAGTACTTC.

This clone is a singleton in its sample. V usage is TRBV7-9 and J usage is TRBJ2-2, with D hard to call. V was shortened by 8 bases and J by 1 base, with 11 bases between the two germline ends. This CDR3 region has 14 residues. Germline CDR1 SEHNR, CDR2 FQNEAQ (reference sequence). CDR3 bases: TGTGCCAGCTCAGCCCCGGAGAACACCGGGGAGCTGTTTTTT. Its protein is CASSAPENTGELFF.

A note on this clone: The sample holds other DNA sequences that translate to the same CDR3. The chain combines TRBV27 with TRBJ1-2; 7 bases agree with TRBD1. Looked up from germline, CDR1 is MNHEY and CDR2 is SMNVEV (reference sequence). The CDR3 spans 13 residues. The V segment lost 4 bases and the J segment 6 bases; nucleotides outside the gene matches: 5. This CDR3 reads CASSWTGKDGYTF. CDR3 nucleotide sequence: TGTGCCAGCAGTTGGACAGGAAAGGATGGCTACACCTTC.

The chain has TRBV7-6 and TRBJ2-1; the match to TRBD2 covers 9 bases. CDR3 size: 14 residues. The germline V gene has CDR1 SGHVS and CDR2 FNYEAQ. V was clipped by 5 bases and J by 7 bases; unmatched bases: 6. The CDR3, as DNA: TGTGCCAGCAGCGACCCGGGACTAGCAAATGAGCAGTTCTTC. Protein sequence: CASSDPGLANEQFF.

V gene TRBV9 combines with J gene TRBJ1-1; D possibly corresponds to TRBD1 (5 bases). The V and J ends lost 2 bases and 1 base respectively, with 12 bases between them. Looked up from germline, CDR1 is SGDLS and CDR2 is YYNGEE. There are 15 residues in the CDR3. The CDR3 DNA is TGTGCCAGCAGCGTCGTCAGGGAGGGGAACACTGAAGCTTTCTTT. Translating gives CASSVVREGNTEAFF.

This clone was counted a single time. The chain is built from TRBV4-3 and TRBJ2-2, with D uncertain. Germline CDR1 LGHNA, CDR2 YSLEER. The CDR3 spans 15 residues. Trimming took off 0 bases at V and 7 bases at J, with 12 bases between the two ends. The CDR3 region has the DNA TGCGCCAGCAGCCAAGATCGCGAAGTCGTCGGGGAGCTGTTTTTT. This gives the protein CASSQDREVVGELFF.

In DNA, the CDR3 is TGTGCCAGCAGTGAAGCACTTAGGGACTACAATCAGCCCCAGCATTTT. As protein: CASSEALRDYNQPQHF. The chain recombines TRBV6-1 with TRBJ1-5, with D perhaps TRBD1 (5 bases). From germline, CDR1 is MNHNS and CDR2 SASEGT. This CDR3 comprises 16 residues. V was trimmed by 0 bases and J by 3 bases, leaving 12 bases between them.

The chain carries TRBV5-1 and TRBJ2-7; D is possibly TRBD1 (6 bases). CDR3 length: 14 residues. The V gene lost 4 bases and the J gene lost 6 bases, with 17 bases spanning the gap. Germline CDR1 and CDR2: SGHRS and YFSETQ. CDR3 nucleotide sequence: TGCGCCAGCAGCGCTACAGGGTCCTGGGTCGAGCAGTACTTC. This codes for CASSATGSWVEQYF. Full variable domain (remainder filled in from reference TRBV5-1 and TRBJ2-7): KAGVTQTPRYLIKTRGQQVTLSCSPISGHRSVSWYQQTPGQGLQFLFEYFSETQRNKGNFPGRFSGRQFSNSRSEMNVSTLELGDSALYLCASSATGSWVEQYFGPGTRLTVT.